What follows are 15 T cell receptor beta chains derived from one specimen sequenced in a study of cytomegalovirus exposure and HLA in healthy donors. The PCR was carried out with 60 Vbeta primers and 13 Jbeta primers. Measured with immunoSEQ multiplex PCR; TCRdb has only the in-frame clones, and not every one. The table has 160,000 or so clones, 79% seen once. The sequenced material came from PBMCs. The receptors stem from a man aged 35-49 years in good health and CMV-seronegative.

The chain employs TRBV11-2 and TRBJ1-2; 7 bases line up with TRBD1. Germline V lookup: CDR1 SGHAT, CDR2 FQNNGV. This CDR3 has 15 residues. V dropped 0 bases and J dropped 4; count of bases not matched to a gene: 5. The DNA for the CDR3 is TGTGCCAGCAGCTTAGATTTCGACAGGGTCTATGGCTACACCTTC. It encodes CASSLDFDRVYGYTF.

The CDR3 DNA follows: TGCGCCAGCAGCTTGGCCCCTGCTAGCGTGAGCACAGATACGCAGTATTTT. The encoded protein is CASSLAPASVSTDTQYF. This sequence joins TRBV5-1 and TRBJ2-3; D may be TRBD2 (6 bases). Trimming shortened V by 0 bases and J by 0 bases, and 14 bases separated the two germline ends. CDR1 is SGHRS and CDR2 is YFSETQ in the germline V gene. The CDR3 sequence is 17 residues long.

The gene calls are TRBV19 and TRBJ2-3, with a weak D call TRBD1 (5 bases). From germline, CDR1 is LNHDA and CDR2 SQIVND (reference sequence). The CDR3 extends over 15 amino acids. Trimming stripped 6 bases from V and 2 bases from J, with 15 bases between. As DNA, the CDR3 is TGTGCCAGTAGCTCGAAAAGGGGATTCACAGATACGCAGTATTTT. Translation: CASSSKRGFTDTQYF.

This chain connects TRBV4-1 to TRBJ2-2; 9 nucleotides match TRBD2. This CDR3 is built from 15 residues. The germline CDR1 and CDR2 sequences are MGHRA and YSYEKL. The trim removed 5 bases at V and 4 bases at J, leaving 5 bases unmatched. The CDR3 protein is CASSYLAGITGELFF. Written as DNA, the CDR3 is TGCGCCAGCAGCTATCTAGCGGGGATCACCGGGGAGCTGTTTTTT.

The rearrangement links TRBV29-1 to TRBJ2-5, with 12 nucleotides matching TRBD2. CDR1 SQVTM and CDR2 ANQGSEA come from the germline V gene. CDR3 size: 13 residues. The J segment lost 4 bases and the V segment lost 4 bases, leaving 1 base of the junction unmatched. CDR3 amino acids: CSVVTSGGETQYF. The CDR3 DNA reads as TGCAGCGTTGTGACTAGCGGGGGAGAGACCCAGTACTTC.

The chain joins TRBV28 to TRBJ2-1; tentative D call: TRBD1 (6 bases). Trimming left V 2 bases short and J 10 bases short, with 15 bases between. CDR3 length: 14 residues. Germline lookup yields CDR1 MDHEN and CDR2 SYDVKM. This CDR3 reads CASSLPNRDREQFF. The CDR3 DNA follows: TGTGCCAGCAGTTTACCCAACAGGGATCGCGAGCAGTTCTTC.

This rearrangement joins TRBV9 to TRBJ2-2; D unresolved. The CDR3 totals 16 residues. V gave up 0 bases and J gave up 2 bases, with 11 bases separating them. Germline CDR1 SGDLS, CDR2 YYNGEE. The CDR3 sequence is CASSVGARPNTGELFF. CDR3 nucleotides: TGTGCCAGCAGCGTAGGAGCCAGGCCAAACACCGGGGAGCTGTTTTTT.

J is TRBJ1-1 and V is TRBV7-9; D unresolved. The CDR3 runs to 13 residues. Trimming left V 7 bases short and J 0 bases short, with 9 bases between. Germline assignment: CDR1 SEHNR and CDR2 FQNEAQ (reference sequence). This CDR3 reads CASTLTMNTEAFF. In DNA form, the CDR3 reads TGTGCCAGCACCCTAACCATGAACACTGAAGCTTTCTTT.

This clone showed up just once. The V and J genes are TRBV19 and TRBJ1-5; 8 bases are a match to TRBD1. The ends lost 6 bases at V and 0 bases at J; junction bases unmatched: 7. The CDR3 contains 16 residues. CDR1 is LNHDA, CDR2 SQIVND, per germline (reference sequence). As DNA, the CDR3 is TGTGCCAGTAGCGACAGGGGTCCCCATAGCAATCAGCCCCAGCATTTT. Protein: CASSDRGPHSNQPQHF. Supplemented by reference TRBV19 and TRBJ1-5, the full variable domain reads DGGITQSPKYLFRKEGQNVTLSCEQNLNHDAMYWYRQDPGQGLRLIYYSQIVNDFQKGDIAEGYSVSREKKESFPLTVTSAQKNPTAFYLCASSDRGPHSNQPQHFGDGTRLSIL.

This chain connects TRBV27 to TRBJ2-1, with 14 bases fitting TRBD2. This CDR3 spans 14 amino acids. V lost 2 bases, J lost 10 bases, and 1 base stayed unmatched. The germline V gene has CDR1 MNHEY and CDR2 SMNVEV (reference sequence). The CDR3 region has the DNA TGTGCCAGCAGTTTAGGACTAGCGGGAGGAGAGCAGTTCTTC. Translation gives CASSLGLAGGEQFF.

CDR3 sequence reads: CASSDGSYNEQFF. The CDR3 nucleotides are TGTGCCAGCAGTGATGGGAGTTACAATGAGCAGTTCTTC. The V call is TRBV6-1, the J call TRBJ2-1; possible D gene TRBD2, 5 bases. V was clipped by 3 bases and J by 4 bases, with 7 bases between them. Germline V gives CDR1 MNHNS, CDR2 SASEGT. CDR3 length: 13 residues.

The chain uses TRBV19 and TRBJ2-7, with 7 bases fitting TRBD1. Germline V gene sequence: CDR1 LNHDA, CDR2 SQIVND (reference sequence). V was pared by 5 bases and J by 1 base, with 11 bases of the junction left unmatched. The CDR3 extends over 16 amino acids. CDR3 loop: CASSALDRSGSYEQYF. The CDR3 DNA follows: TGTGCCAGTAGTGCTCTGGACAGGTCGGGATCCTACGAGCAGTACTTC.

The rearrangement links TRBV11-2 to TRBJ2-7, with TRBD1 identical over 9 bases. The CDR3 contains 15 residues. The J segment lost 3 bases and the V segment lost 6 bases, leaving 9 bases of the junction unmatched. The germline V gene encodes CDR1 SGHAT and CDR2 FQNNGV. In nucleotides, the CDR3 is TGTGCCAGCAGGAGCCTTCGGGACAGGGACTACGAGCAGTACTTC. This codes for CASRSLRDRDYEQYF. Drawing the rest from reference TRBV11-2 and TRBJ2-7, the complete variable domain is EAGVAQSPRYKIIEKRQSVAFWCNPISGHATLYWYQQILGQGPKLLIQFQNNGVVDDSQLPKDRFSAERLKGVDSTLKIQPAKLEDSAVYLCASRSLRDRDYEQYFGPGTRLTVT.

This rearrangement joins TRBV5-4 to TRBJ2-6, with 7 bases that match TRBD2. The trim removed 0 bases at V and 4 bases at J, leaving 13 bases unmatched. This CDR3 comprises 19 residues. The germline V gene has CDR1 SGHNT and CDR2 YYREEE (reference sequence). The CDR3 nucleotides are TGTGCCAGCAGCTTGGGTGGCGGGAGTGCCAAGAGGGGGGCCAACGTCCTGACTTTC. Encoded protein: CASSLGGGSAKRGANVLTF.

The chain joins TRBV5-1 to TRBJ2-1; TRBD2 matches at 8 bases. V shed 0 bases, J shed 9 bases, and the junction held 8 bases outside the gene matches. This CDR3 is 15 amino acids long. Germline values: CDR1 SGHRS, CDR2 YFSETQ. CDR3 DNA sequence: TGCGCCAGCAGCTTGGTGAGCGGGAGAATGGCTGAGCAGTTCTTC. Residues: CASSLVSGRMAEQFF.